The 9 T cell receptor beta chains presented below share a single source sample, sequenced in a study of control samples from healthy donors and cancer patients. Here immunoSEQ multiplex PCR was the method, and the copy in TCRdb shows in-frame clones only, minus some. The table has about 250,000 clones, more than 65% seen once. What was sequenced was PBMCs. The origin of the receptors is a woman aged 60-75 years with lung cancer.

This clone was found a few times. Other nucleotide sequences from this sample produce the same CDR3. The gene calls are TRBV5-1 and TRBJ2-2, with D perhaps being TRBD1 or TRBD2 (6 bases each). V lost 0 bases and J lost 5, with 14 bases in between. The CDR3 consists of 16 residues. CDR1 and CDR2 from the germline V gene are SGHRS and YFSETQ. In DNA form, the CDR3 reads TGCGCCAGCAGCTTGGAGGGGGGAAGCGGTACCGGGGAGCTGTTTTTT. It specifies CASSLEGGSGTGELFF.

This chain connects TRBV19 to TRBJ1-4; D is unresolved. Trimming shortened V by 5 bases and J by 1 base, and 5 bases separated the two germline ends. Germline lookup yields CDR1 LNHDA and CDR2 SQIVND (reference sequence). The CDR3 covers 13 residues. The CDR3 coding sequence is TGTGCCAGTAGTCGTGGAACTAATGAAAAACTGTTTTTT. Translated: CASSRGTNEKLFF.

The chain has TRBV3-1 (or the pseudogene TRBV3-2) and TRBJ1-1; D perhaps matches TRBD1 (5 bases). V lost 1 base to trimming and J lost 4 bases, with 10 bases between them. Germline V CDR1 and CDR2: LGHDT, YNNKEL (reference sequence). The CDR3 is 14 amino acids. The CDR3 region is CASSQGGVGTEAFF. Written as DNA, the CDR3 is TGTGCCAGCAGCCAAGGGGGGGTAGGCACTGAAGCTTTCTTT.

This clone was seen a few times. The V and J genes are TRBV2 and TRBJ2-2; D not certain. The V and J ends lost 2 bases and 2 bases respectively, with 12 bases between them. The CDR3 loop spans 16 amino acids. CDR1 SNHLY and CDR2 FYNNEI come from the germline V gene. The CDR3 sequence: CASSENAPQNTGELFF. The CDR3, as DNA: TGTGCCAGCAGTGAAAACGCGCCACAAAACACCGGGGAGCTGTTTTTT. Based on the CDR3 plus reference TRBV2 and TRBJ2-2, the full variable domain is EPEVTQTPSHQVTQMGQEVILRCVPISNHLYFYWYRQILGQKVEFLVSFYNNEISEKSEIFDDQFSVERPDGSNFTLKIRSTKLEDSAMYFCASSENAPQNTGELFFGEGSRLTVL.

About this clone itself: Mismatch with germline at one junction end may stem from a read error. This chain connects TRBV6-2 or TRBV6-3 to TRBJ1-5; D might be TRBD1 (5 bases). CDR3 length: 17 residues. The germline CDR1 and CDR2 sequences are MNHEY and SVGEGT. For the CDR3, the DNA is TGTGCCGGCAGTACCGGCGCAGCCAAGGGGCACAATCAGCCCCAGCATTTT. This gives the protein CAGSTGAAKGHNQPQHF.

V gene TRBV18 combines with J gene TRBJ1-1; 7 positions agree with TRBD1. This CDR3 has 13 residues. V lost 5 bases and J lost 3; bases outside the gene matches: 3. Germline V gene lookup returns CDR1 KGHSH and CDR2 LQKENI. The CDR3, as DNA: TGTGCCAGCTCAACCACAGGGGACACTGAAGCTTTCTTT. Amino acids: CASSTTGDTEAFF. Full variable domain (remainder filled in from reference TRBV18 and TRBJ1-1): NAGVMQNPRHLVRRRGQEARLRCSPMKGHSHVYWYRQLPEEGLKFMVYLQKENIIDESGMPKERFSAEFPKEGPSILRIQQVVRGDSAAYFCASSTTGDTEAFFGQGTRLTVV.

As DNA, the CDR3 is TGTGCCAGCAGCCAAGATATTAGCGGGGGGGCCTATCACATTCAGTACTTC. Encoded protein: CASSQDISGGAYHIQYF. The rearrangement joins TRBV4-2 to TRBJ2-4; 11 bases line up with TRBD2. CDR3 length: 17 residues. Germline V lookup: CDR1 LGHNA, CDR2 YNFKEQ. The junction had 9 bases not matched to a gene; V was cut back by 0 bases and J by 8 bases.

For the CDR3, the DNA is TGTGCCAGCAGTGGACAAACCAGCACAGATACGCAGTATTTT. Its protein is CASSGQTSTDTQYF. This chain joins TRBV3-1 (or the pseudogene TRBV3-2) and TRBJ2-3; D might be TRBD1 (5 bases). Germline V lookup: CDR1 LGHDT, CDR2 YNNKEL (reference sequence). The CDR3 has 14 residues. V dropped 6 bases and J dropped 0 bases, with 10 bases sitting between them.

This clone appeared a single time. This sequence joins TRBV28 and TRBJ2-1; 8 nucleotides match TRBD1. The V and J ends lost 6 bases and 2 bases, in that order; junction bases with no gene match: 6. CDR3 length: 15 amino acids. Germline lookup yields CDR1 MDHEN and CDR2 SYDVKM. CDR3 DNA sequence: TGTGCCAGCAGGCTGACAGGGGCCCCCTACAATGAGCAGTTCTTC. Its protein product is CASRLTGAPYNEQFF.